These T cell receptor beta chains were read from a single sample in a study of blood T cells in healthy people across ages. TCRdb passed the 5' RACE reads through MiXCR, listing each CDR3 protein once. Counted here are fewer than 2,000,000 distinct CDR3 sequences, about two fifths occurring once; the ten biggest clones make up roughly 24%. The sample taken for sequencing was blood. These receptor sequences come from a human donor in good health. Both conserved end residues are part of each CDR3. D genes are given only for firm matches. Clone size, where shown, is once, few, many, or a class for clones that have expanded.

TRBJ1-2 | - | TRBV6-5 | TRBD1 | TGTGCCAGCAGTTATAGGGACAGAGTCTATGGCTACACCTTC | CASSYRDRVYGYTF
TRBJ2-7 | few | TRBV20-1 | - | TGCAGTGCTAGGGATAGGGGAGTCTACGAGCAGTACTTC | CSARDRGVYEQYF
TRBJ1-2 | once | TRBV20-1 | - | TGCAGTGCTAGAGCCAGGGGTTCTGGGGGCTATGGCTACACCTTC | CSARARGSGGYGYTF
TRBJ1-4 | few | TRBV7-9 | - | TGTGCCAGCAGCCCAGTGGGGGGGAGAGAAAAACTGTTTTTT | CASSPVGGREKLFF
TRBJ1-4 | - | TRBV5-6 | - | TGTGCCACCGTCGCATCCGAGAGAGATGAAAAACTGTTTTTT | CATVASERDEKLFF
TRBJ2-3 | - | TRBV20-1 | - | TGCAGTGCAGTACTTTGGGGGGGGCCAATAGATACGCAGTATTTT | CSAVLWGGPIDTQYF
TRBJ2-7 | - | TRBV6-1 | - | TGTGCCAGCAGTGAAGGGGACGTCTACGAGCAGTACTTC | CASSEGDVYEQYF
TRBJ2-5 | - | TRBV29-1 | - | TGCAGCGTTGGGATTGTTCAGGGCAGGGAGACCCAGTACTTC | CSVGIVQGRETQYF
TRBJ1-2 | once | TRBV25-1 | - | TGTGCCAGCAGTGAACGGGGGAGGGGGTATGGCTACACCTTC | CASSERGRGYGYTF
TRBJ2-5 | - | TRBV29-1 | - | TGCAGCGTTGAAGATCTAGGGGGGGAGGAGACCCAGTACTTC | CSVEDLGGEETQYF
TRBJ1-2 | many | TRBV5-1 | - | TGCGCCAGCACTCCCGACCGCTATAACTATGGCTACACCTTC | CASTPDRYNYGYTF
TRBJ1-2 | - | TRBV20-1 | - | TGCAGTGCTAGAGCCCAACAGGGAAGGGGTGGCTACACCTTC | CSARAQQGRGGYTF
TRBJ2-4 | - | TRBV7-9 | TRBD1 | TGTGCCAGCAGCACCCGGGACAGGGCAGAGCAGTACTTC | CASSTRDRAEQYF
TRBJ2-1 | - | TRBV20-1 | - | TGCAGTGCTCCATCACCTCGGGACATAAACAATGAGCAGTTCTTC | CSAPSPRDINNEQFF
TRBJ2-6 | many | TRBV28 | - | TGTGCCAGCAGTCCGTGGACATCCTCTGGGGCCAACGTCCTGACTTTC | CASSPWTSSGANVLTF
TRBJ1-1 | - | TRBV12-3/TRBV12-4 | TRBD1 | TGTGCCAGCAGCCTTAGGACAGGGGGCTATCGCGCTTTCTTT | CASSLRTGGYRAFF
TRBJ1-1 | - | TRBV27 | TRBD1 | TGTGCCAGCAGGGGACAGGCGAACACTGAAGCTTTCTTT | CASRGQANTEAFF
TRBJ1-2 | - | TRBV6-1 | - | TGTGCCAGCAGAATTCTTCCTACTAACTATGGCTACACCTTC | CASRILPTNYGYTF
TRBJ2-3 | few | TRBV6-1 | TRBD1 | TGTGCCAGCAGTGGATACAGGGGTCGGGGCACAGATACGCAGTATTTT | CASSGYRGRGTDTQYF
TRBJ1-2 | few | TRBV6-1 | - | TGTGCCAGCAGGAGGGAGGGCTACACCTTC | CASRREGYTF
TRBJ2-3 | - | TRBV20-1 | - | TGCAGTGCTAAGGATACGCAGTATTTT | CSAKDTQYF
TRBJ2-3 | many | TRBV9 | TRBD1 | TGTGCCAGCAGCGCCGCAGGGGGTTTGGAAGATACGCAGTATTTT | CASSAAGGLEDTQYF
TRBJ2-1 | - | TRBV24-1 | - | TGTGCCACCAGTGATAGGGGCTGGGCTAATGAGCAGTTCTTC | CATSDRGWANEQFF
TRBJ2-1 | - | TRBV6-2/TRBV6-3 | TRBD1 | TGTGCCAGCAGTTATCTCACAGGGGGCACGTTCTTC | CASSYLTGGTFF
TRBJ1-1 | once | TRBV20-1 | TRBD1 | TGCAGTGCTAGAGATCGACCTATCTTCGGGACAGGGAACACTGAAGCTTTCTTT | CSARDRPIFGTGNTEAFF
TRBJ1-1 | - | TRBV12-3/TRBV12-4 | - | TGTGCCAGCAGTTTTTTGGCGGGGGGTGAAGCTTTCTTT | CASSFLAGGEAFF
TRBJ2-3 | few | TRBV24-1 | - | TGTGCCACCAGTGACACAGGGATAGATACGCAGTATTTT | CATSDTGIDTQYF
TRBJ1-1 | - | TRBV6-5 | - | TGTGCCAGCAGTTTGTCAGGGGATAGCAAAGCTTTCTTT | CASSLSGDSKAFF
TRBJ2-5 | few | TRBV7-9 | - | TGTGCCAGCAGCCCCGACTACTTCCAAGAGACCCAGTACTTC | CASSPDYFQETQYF
TRBJ2-1 | once | TRBV4-3 | - | TGCGCCAGCCGCCGGCGGGAAGACTTGCCTCTCAATGAGCAGTTCTTC | CASRRREDLPLNEQFF
TRBJ2-5 | - | TRBV5-1 | TRBD1 | TGCGCCAGCAGCTATACCCCACCGGACAGGAGCCAAGAGACCCAGTACTTC | CASSYTPPDRSQETQYF
TRBJ1-1 | - | TRBV6-2/TRBV6-3 | - | TGTGCCAGCAGTTACAACTGGGGCAGATACACTGAAGCTTTCTTT | CASSYNWGRYTEAFF
TRBJ2-1 | - | TRBV27 | - | TGTGCCAGCAGTTTATCGAACAGAGGGACGGGGATTGAGCAGTTCTTC | CASSLSNRGTGIEQFF
TRBJ2-1 | few | TRBV7-9 | TRBD2 | TGTGCCATCGGGAGACTAGCGGGGAATGAGCAGTTCTTC | CAIGRLAGNEQFF
TRBJ1-2 | - | TRBV20-1 | - | TGCAGCCGACGGGGAGATAACTATGGCTACACCTTC | CSRRGDNYGYTF
TRBJ2-5 | - | TRBV15 | - | TGTGCCACCGAACAGAAGGGAGAGACCCAGTACTTC | CATEQKGETQYF
TRBJ2-6 | - | TRBV7-2 | - | TGTGCCACCTCGGGGGACTTCGAGGACTCTGGGGCCAACGTCCTGACTTTC | CATSGDFEDSGANVLTF
TRBJ2-3 | - | TRBV29-1 | - | TGCGGAGTTGGTACGGATACGCAGTACTTT | CGVGTDTQYF
TRBJ2-1 | - | TRBV2 | - | TGTGCCAGCAGTGAGTACATCGGGGAATGGAATGAGCAGTTCTTC | CASSEYIGEWNEQFF
TRBJ2-7 | - | TRBV15 | TRBD1 | TGTGCCACCAGCAAGATTAGGACAGGGGCCTACGAGCAGTACTTC | CATSKIRTGAYEQYF
TRBJ2-5 | - | TRBV5-1 | - | TGCGCCAGCAGCTTGTTTGCGGAGGAGGAGACCCAGTACTTC | CASSLFAEEETQYF
TRBJ1-6 | - | TRBV28 | - | TGTGCCAGCAGTTGGGACACTAATTCACCCCTCCACTTT | CASSWDTNSPLHF